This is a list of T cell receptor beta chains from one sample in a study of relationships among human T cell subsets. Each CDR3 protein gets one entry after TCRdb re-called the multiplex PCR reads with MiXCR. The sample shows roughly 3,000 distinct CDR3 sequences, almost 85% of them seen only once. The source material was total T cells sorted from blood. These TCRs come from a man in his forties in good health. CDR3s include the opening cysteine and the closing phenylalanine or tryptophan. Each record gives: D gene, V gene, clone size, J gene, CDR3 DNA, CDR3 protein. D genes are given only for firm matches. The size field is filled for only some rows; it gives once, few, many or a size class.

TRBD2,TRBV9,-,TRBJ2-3,TGTGCCAGCACCCGCCGGGACTACAACACAGATACGCAGTATTTT,CASTRRDYNTDTQYF
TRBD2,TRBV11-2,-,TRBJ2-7,TGTGCCAGCAGCTTAGAGGGCGGGGGCTACGAGCAGTACTTC,CASSLEGGGYEQYF
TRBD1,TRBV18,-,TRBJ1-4,TGTGCCAGCTCACCAACCGGGACAGGGAATGAAAAACTGTTTTTT,CASSPTGTGNEKLFF
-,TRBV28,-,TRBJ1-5,TGTGCCAGCAGTTCTGGGGATCCGCAGCCCCAGCATTTT,CASSSGDPQPQHF
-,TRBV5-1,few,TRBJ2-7,TGCGCCAGCAGCTTCTCTAGCGCTTCCTACGAGCAGTACTTC,CASSFSSASYEQYF
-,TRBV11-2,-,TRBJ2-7,TGTGCCAGCAGCCTTATGGGACTCTCTGGCCTCTACGAGCAGTACTTC,CASSLMGLSGLYEQYF
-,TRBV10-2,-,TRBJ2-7,TGCGCCAGCACCCGATTGTCCGGGGAGCAGTACTTC,CASTRLSGEQYF
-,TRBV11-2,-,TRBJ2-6,TGTGCCAGCAGCTTCCGGGTCTCTGGGGCCAACGTCCTGACTTTC,CASSFRVSGANVLTF
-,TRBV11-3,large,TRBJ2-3,TGTGCCAGCAGCTTCGGTGCCACCACAGATACGCAGTATTTT,CASSFGATTDTQYF
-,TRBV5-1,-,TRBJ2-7,TGCGCCAGTGAACAGGGCTACGAGCAGTACTTC,CASEQGYEQYF
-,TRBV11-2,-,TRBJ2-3,TGTGCCAGCAGCTTAGGGATACGCACAGATACGCAGTATTTT,CASSLGIRTDTQYF
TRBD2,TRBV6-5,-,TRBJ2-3,TGTGCCAGCAGTTATGAAGCGGGAGGGGATACGCAGTATTTT,CASSYEAGGDTQYF
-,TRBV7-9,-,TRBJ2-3,TGTGCCAGCAGCTTAGAAGTAGGTACGCAGTATTTT,CASSLEVGTQYF
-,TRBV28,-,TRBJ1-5,TGTGCCAGCACTTTAGGGGGATCGTACAATCAGCCCCAGCATTTT,CASTLGGSYNQPQHF
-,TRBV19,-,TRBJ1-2,TGTGCCAGTAGTATGAGAAACGGCTATGGCTACACCTTC,CASSMRNGYGYTF
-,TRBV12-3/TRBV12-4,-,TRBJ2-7,TGTGCCAGCAGTTGGGGACGCGGCGAGCAGTACTTC,CASSWGRGEQYF
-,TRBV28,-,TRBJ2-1,TGTGCCAGCGGCAGGAACGAAAATGAGCAGTTCTTC,CASGRNENEQFF